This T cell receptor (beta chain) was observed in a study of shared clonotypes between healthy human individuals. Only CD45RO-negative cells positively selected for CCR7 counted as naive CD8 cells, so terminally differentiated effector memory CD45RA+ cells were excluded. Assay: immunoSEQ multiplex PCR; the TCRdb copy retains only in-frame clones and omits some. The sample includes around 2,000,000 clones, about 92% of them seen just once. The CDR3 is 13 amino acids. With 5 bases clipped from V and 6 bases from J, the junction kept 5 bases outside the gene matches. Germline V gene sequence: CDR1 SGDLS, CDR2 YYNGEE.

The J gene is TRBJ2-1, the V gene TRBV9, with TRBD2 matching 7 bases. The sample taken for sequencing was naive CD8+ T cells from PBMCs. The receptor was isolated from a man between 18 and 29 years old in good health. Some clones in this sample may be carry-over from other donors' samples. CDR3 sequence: CASSYGLVNEQFF. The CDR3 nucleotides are TGTGCCAGCAGTTACGGACTAGTCAATGAGCAGTTCTTC.